The next 13 T cell receptor beta chains were all read from a single sample in a study of breast tumors, draining lymph nodes, adjacent tissues. TCRdb used MiXCR to reprocess the multiplex PCR reads, holding one entry per CDR3 protein. The sample yields approximately 130,000 distinct CDR3 sequences, 21% seen once. Samples came from axillary lymph nodes draining the breast cancer. The sequencing input was axillary lymph node tissue. All receptors derive from a female donor with breast cancer. Some clones in this sample may be carry-over from other donors' samples.

About this clonotype itself: One base away lies a much larger clone, so this may be a sequencing read error. V gene TRBV2 combines with J gene TRBJ2-1; D assignment may be TRBD1 or TRBD2 (5 bases each). There are 15 residues in the CDR3. The germline V gene encodes CDR1 SNHLY and CDR2 FYNNEI. The CDR3 DNA sequence: TGTGCCAGCAGTGGTCCCGGGACCGAGGGTATTGAGCAGTCCTTC. Encoded protein: CASSGPGTEGIEQSF.

For this clonotype: A clone one base away is much larger, so this may be a read error. Here the CDR3 omits its conserved ending phenylalanine or tryptophan, so a read error is the likely source. The gene calls are TRBV28 and TRBJ2-7; the match to TRBD1 covers 10 bases. The CDR3 has 15 residues. Unmatched junction bases numbered 8, after V lost 6 bases and J lost 3 bases. Germline CDR1 reads MDHEN; CDR2 reads SYDVKM. The CDR3 spells CASRPPGQGFYEQYS. The CDR3 DNA is TGTGCCAGCAGACCCCCGGGACAGGGGTTCTACGAGCAGTACTCC.

The rearrangement joins TRBV6-2 or TRBV6-3 to TRBJ2-1; D not resolved. Between the trimmed V and J ends, which lost 5 bases and 7 bases, there was a span of 6 bases. The CDR3 is 11 residues long. Germline-derived CDR1 and CDR2 are MNHEY and SVGEGT. CDR3 sequence (DNA): TGTGCCAGCAGTGTCAGTAATGAGCAGTTCTTC. This codes for CASSVSNEQFF.

This clonotype was observed many times. The rearrangement links TRBV12-3 or TRBV12-4 to TRBJ2-1; 7 bases align to TRBD2. The CDR3 has 18 amino acids. The ends lost 3 bases at V and 4 bases at J; junction bases unmatched: 15. CDR3 sequence: CASSFRLAEQHSYNEQFF. CDR3 coding DNA: TGTGCCAGCAGTTTTCGGCTAGCGGAGCAGCATTCTTACAATGAGCAGTTCTTC.

This clonotype was seen ten or more times. V is TRBV20-1 and J is TRBJ2-7, with 10 bases matching TRBD2. CDR1 and CDR2 from the germline V gene are DFQATT and SNEGSKA (reference sequence). The CDR3 has 16 residues. V trimming: 6 bases; J trimming: 6 bases; junction bases outside the gene matches: 17. For the CDR3, the DNA is TGCAGTGCCAGGGGACTTTCCAGCGGGAGGGCCTTCGAGCAGTACTTC. It yields the protein CSARGLSSGRAFEQYF.

The chain combines TRBV28 with TRBJ2-7, with TRBD1 matching 9 bases. The CDR3 spans 15 residues. The germline gives CDR1 MDHEN, CDR2 SYDVKM. V dropped 4 bases and J dropped 6; count of bases not matched to a gene: 10. The CDR3 sequence is CASSSPGQGRGEQYF. As DNA, the CDR3 is TGTGCCAGCAGTTCACCGGGACAGGGACGTGGCGAGCAGTACTTC.

This clonotype came up many times. This chain connects TRBV7-8 to TRBJ2-3; D is possibly TRBD1 or TRBD2 (5 bases each). The germline V gene encodes CDR1 SGHVS and CDR2 FQNEAQ. CDR3 length: 14 residues. The V end was cut by 0 bases, the J end by 14 bases, with 18 bases between. CDR3 sequence reads: CASSLATLGTRWYF. The DNA of the CDR3 is TGTGCCAGCAGCTTAGCCACATTGGGGACCCGTTGGTATTTT.

There are many counts of this clonotype. The rearrangement joins TRBV5-1 to TRBJ1-4; the match to TRBD1 covers 7 bases. V dropped 0 bases and J dropped 4; count of bases not matched to a gene: 6. CDR3 length equals 16 residues. CDR1 SGHRS and CDR2 YFSETQ come from the germline V gene. CDR3 bases: TGCGCCAGCAGCTTGGTCGGGGACAGTTATAATGAAAAACTGTTTTTT. It encodes CASSLVGDSYNEKLFF.

This rearrangement joins TRBV5-4 to TRBJ1-4; 7 nucleotides align to TRBD1. CDR1 and CDR2 (germline): SGHNT, YYREEE (reference sequence). The CDR3 contains 16 residues. V gave up 0 bases and J gave up 7 bases; unmatched junction bases: 9. CDR3 loop: CASSLETDRATEKLFF. As DNA, the CDR3 is TGTGCCAGCAGCTTGGAGACTGACAGGGCTACTGAAAAACTGTTTTTT.

This clonotype was found many times. J is TRBJ2-3 and V is TRBV7-9; no definite D call. This CDR3 has 10 residues. Germline-derived CDR1 and CDR2 are SEHNR and FQNEAQ (reference sequence). V lost 6 bases and J lost 6, with 4 bases in between. The CDR3 region has the DNA TGTGCCAGCAGTTTTGATACGCAGTATTTT. Translating gives CASSFDTQYF.

This clonotype was seen many times. The genes are TRBV7-3 and TRBJ2-1; 12 nucleotides match TRBD2. Per the germline V gene, CDR1 is SGHTA and CDR2 is FQGTGA. The length of the CDR3 is 14 residues. Trimming at V came to 3 bases and at J to 7 bases, leaving 1 base not matched to a gene. This chain's CDR3 is CASSFGLAGNEQFF. The CDR3, as DNA: TGTGCCAGCAGCTTCGGACTAGCGGGAAATGAGCAGTTCTTC.

This clonotype was observed many times. The chain links TRBV5-1 to TRBJ2-1; 8 nucleotides align to TRBD2. CDR1 is SGHRS, CDR2 YFSETQ, per germline. The CDR3 runs to 17 residues. The trim removed 0 bases at V and 2 bases at J, leaving 7 bases unmatched. CDR3 DNA: TGCGCCAGCAGCTTGGACAGCGGGAGTTCTACCTACAATGAGCAGTTCTTC. It translates to CASSLDSGSSTYNEQFF. The complete variable domain, with remaining parts taken from reference TRBV5-1 and TRBJ2-1, reads KAGVTQTPRYLIKTRGQQVTLSCSPISGHRSVSWYQQTPGQGLQFLFEYFSETQRNKGNFPGRFSGRQFSNSRSEMNVSTLELGDSALYLCASSLDSGSSTYNEQFFGPGTRLTVL.

This clonotype was recorded at least ten times. This chain uses TRBV20-1 with TRBJ1-6; 7 bases agree with TRBD1. J was trimmed by 8 bases and V by 2 bases; bases with no gene match: 6. Germline assignment: CDR1 DFQATT and CDR2 SNEGSKA (reference sequence). This CDR3 comprises 14 residues. The CDR3 DNA reads as TGCAGTGCTAGACTCAGGGGGGCGGATTCACCCCTCCACTTT. This sequence encodes CSARLRGADSPLHF.